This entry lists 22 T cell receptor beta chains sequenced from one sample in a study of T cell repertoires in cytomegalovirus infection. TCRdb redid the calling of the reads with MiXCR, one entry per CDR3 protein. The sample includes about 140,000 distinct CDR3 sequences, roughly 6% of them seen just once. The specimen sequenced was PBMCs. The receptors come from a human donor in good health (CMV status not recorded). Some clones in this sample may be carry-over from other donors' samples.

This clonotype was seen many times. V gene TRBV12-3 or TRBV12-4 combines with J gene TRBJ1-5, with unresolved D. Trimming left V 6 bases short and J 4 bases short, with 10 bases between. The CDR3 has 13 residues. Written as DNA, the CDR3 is TGTGCCAGCAGGAGGGCAGCGAATCAGCCCCAGCATTTT. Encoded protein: CASRRAANQPQHF.

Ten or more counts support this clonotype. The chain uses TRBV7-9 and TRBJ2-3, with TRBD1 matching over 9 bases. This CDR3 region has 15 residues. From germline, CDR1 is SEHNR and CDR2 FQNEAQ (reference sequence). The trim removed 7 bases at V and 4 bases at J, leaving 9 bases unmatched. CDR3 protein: CASTTGQGKSDTQYF. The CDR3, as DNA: TGTGCCAGCACCACCGGACAGGGGAAATCAGATACGCAGTATTTT.

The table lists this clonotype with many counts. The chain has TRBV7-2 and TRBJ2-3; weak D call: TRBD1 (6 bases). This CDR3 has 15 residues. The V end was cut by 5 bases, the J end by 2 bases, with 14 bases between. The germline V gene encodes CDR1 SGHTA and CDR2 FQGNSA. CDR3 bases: TGTGCCAGCAGCCCCCAGGGGATATACACAGATACGCAGTATTTT. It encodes CASSPQGIYTDTQYF.

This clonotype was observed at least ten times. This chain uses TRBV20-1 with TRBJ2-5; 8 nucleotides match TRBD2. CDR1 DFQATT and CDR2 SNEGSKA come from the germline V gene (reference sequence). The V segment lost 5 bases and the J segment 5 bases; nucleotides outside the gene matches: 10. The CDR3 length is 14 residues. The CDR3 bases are TGCAGTGCTTCATCAGCGGGGGTGGATGAGACCCAGTACTTC. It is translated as CSASSAGVDETQYF.

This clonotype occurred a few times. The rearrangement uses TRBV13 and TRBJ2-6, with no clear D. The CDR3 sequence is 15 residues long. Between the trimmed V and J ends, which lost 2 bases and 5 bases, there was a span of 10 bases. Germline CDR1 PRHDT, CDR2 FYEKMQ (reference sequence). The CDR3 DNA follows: TGTGCCAGCAGCTTAAGACCGGCTCGGGCCAACGTCCTGACTTTC. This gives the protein CASSLRPARANVLTF.

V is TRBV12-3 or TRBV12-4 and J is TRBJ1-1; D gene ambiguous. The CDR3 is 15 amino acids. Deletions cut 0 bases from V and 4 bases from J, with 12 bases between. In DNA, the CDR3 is TGTGCCAGCAGTTTAGCGCTAATAGGGTTCACTGAAGCTTTCTTT. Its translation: CASSLALIGFTEAFF.

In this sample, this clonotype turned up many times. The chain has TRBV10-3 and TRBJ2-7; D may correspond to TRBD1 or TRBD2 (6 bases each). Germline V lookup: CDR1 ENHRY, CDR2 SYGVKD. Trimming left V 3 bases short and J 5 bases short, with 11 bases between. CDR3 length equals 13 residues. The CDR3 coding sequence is TGTGCCATCAGTGATGAGGGGGGACACGAGCAGTACTTC. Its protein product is CAISDEGGHEQYF.

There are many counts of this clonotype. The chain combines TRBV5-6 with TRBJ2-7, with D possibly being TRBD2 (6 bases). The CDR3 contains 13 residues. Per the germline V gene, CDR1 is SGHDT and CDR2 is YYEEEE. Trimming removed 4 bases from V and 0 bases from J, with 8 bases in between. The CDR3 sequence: CASSSGFSYEQYF. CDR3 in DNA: TGTGCCAGCAGCAGCGGGTTCTCCTACGAGCAGTACTTC.

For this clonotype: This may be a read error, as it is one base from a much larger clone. The CDR3 protein is CASSLVGRITGELIF. The CDR3 bases are TGTGCCAGCAGCTTAGTGGGTAGGATCACCGGGGAGCTGATTTTT. The chain employs TRBV7-8 and TRBJ2-2; tentative D call: TRBD2 (5 bases). The CDR3 is made up of 15 amino acids. Germline-derived CDR1 and CDR2 are SGHVS and FQNEAQ.

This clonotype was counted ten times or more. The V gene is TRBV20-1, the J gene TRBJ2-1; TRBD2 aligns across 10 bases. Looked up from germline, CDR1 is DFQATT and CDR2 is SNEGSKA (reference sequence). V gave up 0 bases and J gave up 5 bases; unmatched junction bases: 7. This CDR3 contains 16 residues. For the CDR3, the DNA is TGCAGTGCTAGAGATCTAGCGGGGGAGGTTCACAATGAGCAGTTCTTC. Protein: CSARDLAGEVHNEQFF.

The CDR3 is CASTGQFNTEAFF. CDR3 coding DNA: TGTGCCAGCACGGGACAGTTCAACACTGAAGCTTTCTTT. The genes are TRBV6-2 or TRBV6-3 and TRBJ1-1, with TRBD1 identical over 7 bases. V shed 7 bases, J shed 2 bases, and the junction held 4 bases outside the gene matches. This CDR3 spans 13 amino acids. CDR1 and CDR2 from the germline V gene are MNHEY and SVGEGT.

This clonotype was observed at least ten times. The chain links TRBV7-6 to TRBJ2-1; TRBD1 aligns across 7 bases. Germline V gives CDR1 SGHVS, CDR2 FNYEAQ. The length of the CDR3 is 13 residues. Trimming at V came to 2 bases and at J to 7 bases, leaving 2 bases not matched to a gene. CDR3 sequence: CASSLLQGNEQFF. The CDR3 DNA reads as TGTGCCAGCAGCTTACTACAGGGGAATGAGCAGTTCTTC.

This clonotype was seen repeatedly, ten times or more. The CDR3 sequence is CSARDARGGTGDTQYF. CDR3 DNA sequence: TGCAGTGCTAGAGATGCGAGGGGGGGCACAGGTGATACGCAGTATTTT. The chain joins TRBV20-1 to TRBJ2-3, with D perhaps TRBD2 (7 bases). Trimming took off 0 bases at V and 6 bases at J, with 19 bases between the two ends. The CDR3 has 16 amino acids. Germline V gene lookup returns CDR1 DFQATT and CDR2 SNEGSKA (reference sequence).

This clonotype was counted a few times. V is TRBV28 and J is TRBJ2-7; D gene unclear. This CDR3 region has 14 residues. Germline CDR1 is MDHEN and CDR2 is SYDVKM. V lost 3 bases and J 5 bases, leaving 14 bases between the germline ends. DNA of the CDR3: TGTGCCAGCAGTTTGTCAACGATATCCGACGAGCAGTACTTC. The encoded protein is CASSLSTISDEQYF.

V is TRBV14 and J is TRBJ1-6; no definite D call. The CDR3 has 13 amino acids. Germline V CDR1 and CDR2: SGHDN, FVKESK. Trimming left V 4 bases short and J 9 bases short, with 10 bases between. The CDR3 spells CASSLLGGSPLHF. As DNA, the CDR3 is TGTGCCAGCAGCCTCCTTGGAGGTTCACCCCTCCACTTT.

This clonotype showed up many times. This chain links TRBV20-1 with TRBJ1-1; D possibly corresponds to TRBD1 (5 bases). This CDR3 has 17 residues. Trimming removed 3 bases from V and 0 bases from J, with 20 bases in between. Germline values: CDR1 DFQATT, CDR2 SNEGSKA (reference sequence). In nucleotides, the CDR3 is TGCAGTGCTAGCCCCGAGCAGGGCCAGAGGATGAACACTGAAGCTTTCTTT. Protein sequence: CSASPEQGQRMNTEAFF.

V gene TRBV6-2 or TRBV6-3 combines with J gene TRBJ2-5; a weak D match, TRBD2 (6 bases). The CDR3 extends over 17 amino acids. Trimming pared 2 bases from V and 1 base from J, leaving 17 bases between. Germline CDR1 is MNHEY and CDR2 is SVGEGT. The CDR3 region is CASSYPSGLPLQETQYF. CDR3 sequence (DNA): TGTGCCAGCAGTTACCCATCGGGACTTCCCCTCCAAGAGACCCAGTACTTC.

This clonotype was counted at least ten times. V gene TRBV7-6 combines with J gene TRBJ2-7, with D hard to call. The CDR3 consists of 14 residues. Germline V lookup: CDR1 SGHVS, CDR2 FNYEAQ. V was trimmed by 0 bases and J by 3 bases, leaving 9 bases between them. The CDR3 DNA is TGTGCCAGCAGCTTAGCAAACAGCAACTACGAGCAGTACTTC. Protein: CASSLANSNYEQYF.

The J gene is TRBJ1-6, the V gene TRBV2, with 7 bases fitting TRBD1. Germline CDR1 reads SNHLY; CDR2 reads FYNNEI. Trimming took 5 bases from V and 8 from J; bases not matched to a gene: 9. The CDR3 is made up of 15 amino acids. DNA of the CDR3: TGTGCCAGCAGTTCCCCGGGACAGCGAGATTCACCCCTCCACTTT. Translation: CASSSPGQRDSPLHF.

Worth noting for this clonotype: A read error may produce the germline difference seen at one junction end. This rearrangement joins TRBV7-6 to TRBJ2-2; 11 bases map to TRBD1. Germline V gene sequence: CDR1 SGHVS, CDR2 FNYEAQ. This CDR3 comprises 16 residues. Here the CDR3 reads CASSLEGQGAPGELFF. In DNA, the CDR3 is TGTGCTAGCAGCTTAGAAGGACAGGGGGCCCCCGGGGAGCTGTTTTTT.

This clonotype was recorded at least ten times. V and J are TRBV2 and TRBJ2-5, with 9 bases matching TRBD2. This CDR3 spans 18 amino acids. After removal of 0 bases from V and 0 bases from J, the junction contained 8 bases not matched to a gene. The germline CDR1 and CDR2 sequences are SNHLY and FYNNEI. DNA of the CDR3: TGTGCCAGCAGTGAAGCTTTAGCGGGGGAGATAAACCAAGAGACCCAGTACTTC. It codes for CASSEALAGEINQETQYF.

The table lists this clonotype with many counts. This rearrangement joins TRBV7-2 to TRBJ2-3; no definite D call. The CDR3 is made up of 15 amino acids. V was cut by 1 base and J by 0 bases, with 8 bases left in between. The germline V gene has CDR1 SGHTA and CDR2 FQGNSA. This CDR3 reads CASSLVGTSTDTQYF. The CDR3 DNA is TGTGCCAGCAGCTTAGTCGGAACTAGCACAGATACGCAGTATTTT.